The sequence of this T cell receptor (beta chain) was determined in a study of blood T cell repertoires in COVID-19. Background on the study: Sources were T cells, B-cell-depleted T cells, or PBMCs; the material itself was cDNA or gDNA.

The CDR3 sequence is 16 residues long. Germline V gives CDR1 KGHDR, CDR2 SFDVKD. V was trimmed by 4 bases and J by 0 bases, leaving 14 bases between them. The table came from immunoSEQ multiplex PCR; TCRdb's copy has only in-frame clones and leaves some out. In the table there are about 180,000 clones, 65% to 85% of which are singletons. The chain couples TRBV24-1 to TRBJ2-5; D uncertain. This TCR came from a woman between 40 and 55 years old with COVID-19, enrolled during active disease. Sequenced sample: peripheral blood. The CDR3 region is CATSEQSQTHQETQYF. The CDR3 DNA is TGTGCCACCAGTGAGCAATCTCAGACACACCAAGAGACCCAGTACTTC.